This T cell receptor beta chain was identified in a study of PD-1 blockade in classical Hodgkin lymphoma. The data were produced by immunoSEQ multiplex PCR, yet TCRdb's version contains in-frame clones alone and is incomplete. The data hold about 13,000 clones, with over 75% observed a single time. Every patient relapsed after autologous stem cell transplantation, and brentuximab vedotin exposure varied. Germline V gene lookup returns CDR1 KGHSH and CDR2 LQKENI. CDR3 size: 13 residues. With respect to this clone: An end of the junction does not agree with germline; a read error may underlie this.

The receptor comes from a human donor with classical Hodgkin lymphoma. Material: peripheral blood mononuclear cells (PBMCs), obtained at baseline. V usage is TRBV18 and J usage is TRBJ2-2; possibly TRBD2 for D (5 bases). CDR3 in amino acids: CASSPLGPGELFF. CDR3 bases: TGTGCCAGCTCCCCACTAGGGCCCGGGGAGCTGTTTTTT. The full variable domain, with the rest looked up from reference TRBV18 and TRBJ2-2, is NAGVMQNPRHLVRRRGQEARLRCSPMKGHSHVYWYRQLPEEGLKFMVYLQKENIIDESGMPKERFSAEFPKEGPSILRIQQVVRGDSAAYFCASSPLGPGELFFGEGSRLTVL.